The 12 T cell receptor beta chains below all came from one sample that was sequenced in a study of human T cells and chemical hapten exposure. MiXCR, applied by TCRdb to the RACE reads, yields one record per CDR3 protein. This table holds 120,000 or so distinct CDR3 sequences, around 15% found once. Regarding time point: patch test 1, 2 weeks after DPC sensitization. Treatment specified: therapeutic diphenylcyclopropenone sensitization with weekly scalp DPC. Source: whole blood, taken in connection with sensitization to the hapten diphenylcyclopropenone (DPC). These TCRs come from a man aged 18 to 29 with alopecia areata. Some clones in this sample may be carry-over from other donors' samples.

The genes are TRBV20-1 and TRBJ1-5; maybe TRBD1 (5 bases). The CDR3 has 14 residues. Germline loops: CDR1 DFQATT, CDR2 SNEGSKA (reference sequence). V was shortened by 1 base and J by 4 bases, with 11 bases between the two germline ends. CDR3 DNA sequence: TGCAGTGCTAGAGCCGGGGCAGGGAATCAGCCCCAGCATTTT. It encodes CSARAGAGNQPQHF.

This clonotype has just a few counts. The genes are TRBV7-2 and TRBJ1-5; no definite D call. The germline gives CDR1 SGHTA, CDR2 FQGNSA. This CDR3 has 12 amino acids. Between the trimmed V and J ends, which lost 5 bases and 4 bases, there was a span of 6 bases. In DNA, the CDR3 is TGTGCCAGCAGCGTGGCGAATCAGCCCCAGCATTTT. It yields the protein CASSVANQPQHF.

This chain connects TRBV6-2 or TRBV6-3 to TRBJ1-1; D not certain. Trimming removed 6 bases at V and 4 bases at J, with 15 bases between. The germline gives CDR1 MNHEY, CDR2 SVGEGT. The CDR3 has 14 residues. CDR3 loop: CASRYAGVGTEAFF. DNA for the CDR3: TGTGCCAGCAGATACGCCGGTGTTGGCACTGAAGCTTTCTTT.

In its sample, this clonotype was seen a few times. The V call is TRBV18, the J call TRBJ1-1; no definite D call. Germline values: CDR1 KGHSH, CDR2 LQKENI. CDR3 length: 12 amino acids. The V and J ends lost 4 bases and 1 base respectively, with 4 bases between them. The CDR3 region has the DNA TGTGCCAGCTCACAAGAGAACACTGAAGCTTTCTTT. Translation: CASSQENTEAFF.

J is TRBJ2-4 and V is TRBV5-6; D possibly matches TRBD1 or TRBD2 (5 bases each). Germline V gives CDR1 SGHDT, CDR2 YYEEEE. Trimming cost V 1 base and J 11 bases, with 16 bases left between them. The CDR3 consists of 14 residues. Here the CDR3 reads CASSLTGTAPFQYF. In DNA, the CDR3 is TGTGCCAGCAGCTTGACGGGGACGGCGCCATTTCAGTACTTC.

The chain recombines TRBV21-1 with TRBJ2-7; the D call TRBD1 from the table was never checked on the DNA. TRBV21-1 is given as a pseudogene. This CDR3 is built from 14 residues. The CDR3 DNA reads as TGTGCCAGCAGCAAAGTACCCCGAGGGGGCGAGCAGTACTTC. Translated, it gives CASSKVPRGGEQYF.

The table lists this clonotype with a few counts. J is TRBJ1-2 and V is TRBV5-5; D gene unclear. V was cut by 5 bases and J by 5 bases, with 19 bases left in between. CDR3 length: 15 residues. CDR1 and CDR2 (germline): SGHKS, YYEKEE (reference sequence). CDR3 DNA: TGTGCCAGCAGTTCGACCCCTACAGAGCCTTATGGCTACACCTTC. It encodes CASSSTPTEPYGYTF.

This chain links TRBV11-2 with TRBJ2-2, with D uncertain. The germline V and J ends were trimmed by 2 bases and 7 bases, with 8 bases remaining between them. The germline gives CDR1 SGHAT, CDR2 FQNNGV. The CDR3 consists of 13 residues. CDR3 sequence (DNA): TGTGCCAGCAGCTTATTTTCCGGCGGGGAGCTGTTTTTT. Protein sequence: CASSLFSGGELFF.

This clonotype was detected ten times or more. This chain joins TRBV28 and TRBJ1-5; 7 nucleotides match TRBD1. The J segment lost 3 bases and the V segment lost 3 bases, leaving 2 bases of the junction unmatched. Per the germline V gene, CDR1 is MDHEN and CDR2 is SYDVKM. The CDR3 contains 14 residues. DNA for the CDR3: TGTGCCAGCAGTTTGGGACAGTACAATCAGCCCCAGCATTTT. Encoded protein: CASSLGQYNQPQHF.

This clonotype occurred many times. The chain has TRBV2 and TRBJ1-2, with 8 bases identical to TRBD1. The junction had 1 base not matched to a gene; V was cut back by 4 bases and J by 3 bases. CDR1 and CDR2 (germline): SNHLY, FYNNEI. CDR3 length: 13 amino acids. The CDR3 region has the DNA TGTGCCAGCAGTGTGGGACAGGACTATGGCTACACCTTC. Residues: CASSVGQDYGYTF.

The CDR3 DNA reads TGTGCCAGCAGCCTTATGGGGGGCGCTGAGCAGTACGTC. Protein: CASSLMGGAEQYV. The V and J genes are TRBV7-9 and TRBJ2-7; TRBD1 or TRBD2 may be the D gene (6 bases each). This CDR3 is built from 13 residues. V was cut by 5 bases and J by 7 bases, with 15 bases left in between. Germline V CDR1 and CDR2: SEHNR, FQNEAQ (reference sequence).

The chain combines TRBV12-3 or TRBV12-4 with TRBJ1-4; D gene uncertain. Trimming pared 5 bases from V and 7 bases from J, leaving 8 bases between. The CDR3 has 12 residues. CDR3 DNA sequence: TGTGCCAGCAGTCGCCCCACTGAAAAACTGTTTTTT. This translates into CASSRPTEKLFF.